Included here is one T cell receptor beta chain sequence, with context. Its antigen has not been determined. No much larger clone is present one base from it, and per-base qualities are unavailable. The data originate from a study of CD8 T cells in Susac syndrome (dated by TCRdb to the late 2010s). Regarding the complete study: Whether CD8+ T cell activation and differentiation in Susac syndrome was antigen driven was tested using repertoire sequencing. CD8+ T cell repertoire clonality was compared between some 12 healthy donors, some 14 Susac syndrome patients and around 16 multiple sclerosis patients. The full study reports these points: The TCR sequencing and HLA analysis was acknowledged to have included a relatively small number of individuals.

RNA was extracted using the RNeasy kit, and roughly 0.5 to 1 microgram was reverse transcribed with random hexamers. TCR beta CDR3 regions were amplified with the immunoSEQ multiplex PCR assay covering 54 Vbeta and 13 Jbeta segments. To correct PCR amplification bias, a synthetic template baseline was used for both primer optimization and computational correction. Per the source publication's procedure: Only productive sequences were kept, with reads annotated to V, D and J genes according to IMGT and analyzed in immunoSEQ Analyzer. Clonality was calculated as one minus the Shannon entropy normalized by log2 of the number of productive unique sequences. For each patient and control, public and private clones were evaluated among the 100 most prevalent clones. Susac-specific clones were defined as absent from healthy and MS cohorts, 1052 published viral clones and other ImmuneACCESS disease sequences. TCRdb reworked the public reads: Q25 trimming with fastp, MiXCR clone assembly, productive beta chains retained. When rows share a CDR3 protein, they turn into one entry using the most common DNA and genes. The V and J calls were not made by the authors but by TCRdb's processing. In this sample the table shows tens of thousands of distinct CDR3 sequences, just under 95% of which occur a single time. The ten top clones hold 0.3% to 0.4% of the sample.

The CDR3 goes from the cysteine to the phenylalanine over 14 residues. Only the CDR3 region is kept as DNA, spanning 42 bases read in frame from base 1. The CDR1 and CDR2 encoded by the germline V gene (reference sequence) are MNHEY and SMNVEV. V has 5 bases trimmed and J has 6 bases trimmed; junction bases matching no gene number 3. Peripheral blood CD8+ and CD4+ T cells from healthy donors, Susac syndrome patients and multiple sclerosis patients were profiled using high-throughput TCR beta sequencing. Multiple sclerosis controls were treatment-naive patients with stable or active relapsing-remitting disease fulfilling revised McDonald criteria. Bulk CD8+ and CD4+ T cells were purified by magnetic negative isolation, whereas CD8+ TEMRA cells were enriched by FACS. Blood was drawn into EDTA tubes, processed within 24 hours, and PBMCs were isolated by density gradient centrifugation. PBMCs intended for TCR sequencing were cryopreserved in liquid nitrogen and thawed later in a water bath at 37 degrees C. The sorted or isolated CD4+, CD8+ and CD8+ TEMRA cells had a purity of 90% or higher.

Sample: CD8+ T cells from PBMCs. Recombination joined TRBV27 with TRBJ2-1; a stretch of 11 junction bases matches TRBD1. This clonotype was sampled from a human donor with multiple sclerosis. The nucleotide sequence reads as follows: TGTGCCAGCAGTGTGGGACAGGGGGTCAATGAGCAGTTCTTC. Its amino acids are CASSVGQGVNEQFF.